This TCR beta chain was captured in a study of blood T cell repertoires in COVID-19. On the study more broadly: Spain, Italy and the United States supplied samples that represented acute and convalescent COVID-19.

Per the authors' pipeline: From reference gene primer amplification, estimates of nucleated cell counts were derived. Method: immunoSEQ multiplex PCR; TCRdb's copy keeps in-frame clones and lacks some. The DNA was the basis for D and trimming; V, J and clone size are from that table. The sample includes 75,000 to 100,000 clones, 75% to 90% seen only once; the top ten take approximately 19%. V was pared by 6 bases and J by 4 bases, with 8 bases of the junction left unmatched. The CDR3 has 15 amino acids. Germline lookup yields CDR1 LNHDA and CDR2 SQIVND (reference sequence). Sequences were obtained from peripheral blood. This chain connects TRBV19 to TRBJ2-2, with 7 bases aligning to TRBD1. This TCR was recovered from a woman aged 80 or older with acute or convalescent COVID-19. DNA of the CDR3: TGTGCCAGTAGCCATTATGACAGGGCCACCGGGGAGCTGTTTTTT. This translates into CASSHYDRATGELFF.